This T cell receptor (beta chain) comes out of a study of blood T cell repertoires in COVID-19. Cohorts were determined from participant-reported clinical history. Germline values: CDR1 MDHEN, CDR2 SYDVKM. The junction had 7 bases not matched to a gene; V was cut back by 2 bases and J by 5 bases. CDR3 length: 15 amino acids. Sequencing used immunoSEQ multiplex PCR; TCRdb keeps in-frame clones, though not all of them. The sample has around 160,000 clones; approximately 88% are singletons. This clone has a handful of counts. Sequenced material: PBMCs or T cells enriched from blood (not recorded which). The clonotype originates from a woman in her sixties who had recovered from COVID-19. The J gene is TRBJ1-1, the V gene TRBV28; the match to TRBD1 covers 8 bases. DNA for the CDR3: TGTGCCAGCAGTTTACGACAGGGGTTCCGAACTGAAGCTTTCTTT. Residues: CASSLRQGFRTEAFF.